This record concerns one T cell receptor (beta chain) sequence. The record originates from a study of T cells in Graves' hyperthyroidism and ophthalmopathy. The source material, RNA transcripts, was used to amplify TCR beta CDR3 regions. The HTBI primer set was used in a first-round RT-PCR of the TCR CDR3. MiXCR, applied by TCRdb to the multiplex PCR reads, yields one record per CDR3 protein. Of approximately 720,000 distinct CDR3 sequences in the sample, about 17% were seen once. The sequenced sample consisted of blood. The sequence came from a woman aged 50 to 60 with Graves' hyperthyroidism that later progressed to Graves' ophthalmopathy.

This CDR3 reads CASSPPRQTEAFF. The CDR3 DNA sequence: TGTGCCAGCAGCCCGCCCCGGCAGACTGAAGCTTTCTTT. This chain uses TRBV7-9 with TRBJ1-1; D is unresolved. Germline CDR1 SEHNR, CDR2 FQNEAQ (reference sequence). This CDR3 is 13 amino acids long. The V gene lost 5 bases and the J gene lost 5 bases, with 12 bases spanning the gap.